The source of this T cell receptor beta chain is a study of OX40 agonist ivuxolimab in advanced cancers. For the study at large: Age averaged around 58 years (range roughly 20 to 90), and roughly 82% were male.

Losses at the gene ends were 0 bases for V and 2 bases for J; bases not matched to a gene: 11. There are 18 residues in the CDR3. The germline CDR1 and CDR2 sequences are SGHDN and FVKESK. The table came from immunoSEQ multiplex PCR; TCRdb's copy has only in-frame clones and leaves some out. The repertoire holds about 27,000 clones, less than 90% seen once, with around 31% in the top ten. This clone occurred once. Patients were excluded for autoimmune disease history or systemic immunosuppression. At cycle 4 day 1, cycle 7 day 1, and baseline, blood was sampled. The sequencing here drew on CD4+ or CD8+ T cells sorted from blood, taken in a trial of the OX40 agonist ivuxolimab. This chain joins TRBV14 and TRBJ2-5; 8 bases agree with TRBD2. The TCR originated in an adult with an advanced solid tumor such as melanoma, head and neck, liver or kidney cancer. In DNA form, the CDR3 reads TGTGCCAGCAGCCAAGAAAGCTGGGAGCGGGAGTGGCAAGAGACCCAGTACTTC. It specifies CASSQESWEREWQETQYF.